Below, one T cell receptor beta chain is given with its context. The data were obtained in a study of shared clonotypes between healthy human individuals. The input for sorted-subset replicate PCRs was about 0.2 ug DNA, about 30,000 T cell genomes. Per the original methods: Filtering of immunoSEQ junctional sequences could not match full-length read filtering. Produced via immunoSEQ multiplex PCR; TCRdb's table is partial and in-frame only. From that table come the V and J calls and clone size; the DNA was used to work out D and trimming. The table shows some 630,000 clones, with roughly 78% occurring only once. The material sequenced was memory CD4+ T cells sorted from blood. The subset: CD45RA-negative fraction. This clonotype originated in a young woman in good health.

The CDR3 DNA follows: TGTGCCAGCTCACTCTCGACGGCGGACACTGAAGCTTTCTTT. Translation gives CASSLSTADTEAFF. The J gene is TRBJ1-1, the V gene TRBV18; D remains ambiguous. The CDR3 runs to 14 residues. Germline CDR1 KGHSH, CDR2 LQKENI. V was shortened by 4 bases and J by 3 bases, with 12 bases between the two germline ends.